A single sample is the source of the 28 T cell receptor beta chains below, sequenced in a study of T cell repertoires in cytomegalovirus infection. For these receptors, no antigen is known. One entry per CDR3 protein, called by TCRdb with MiXCR from the reads. The sample records 750,000 to 900,000 distinct CDR3 sequences, under 35% being singletons. This specimen was cultured CD8+ T cells from PBMCs, taken from culture after CMV antigen stimulation. The receptor set was obtained from a human donor in good health (CMV status not recorded). Some clones in this sample may be carry-over from other donors' samples.

Many counts were recorded for this clonotype. The rearrangement links TRBV6-2 or TRBV6-3 to TRBJ1-5; D remains ambiguous. V shed 6 bases and J shed 13 bases, with 13 bases lying between them. Germline CDR1 and CDR2: MNHEY and SVGEGT. This CDR3 has 11 amino acids. The CDR3: CASSLRFEQHF. The CDR3 DNA reads as TGTGCCAGCAGCTTGAGGTTCGAACAGCATTTT.

This clonotype came up a few times. The chain couples TRBV7-8 to TRBJ2-7; 9 positions match TRBD2. V lost 5 bases and J lost 4; bases outside the gene matches: 9. This CDR3 is 15 amino acids long. The germline CDR1 and CDR2 sequences are SGHVS and FQNEAQ. The CDR3 DNA reads as TGTGCCAGCAGCGCTTTAGCGGGGGCTGGATACGAGCAGTACGTC. Its protein product is CASSALAGAGYEQYV.

Points on this clonotype: A far larger clone is one nucleotide away, so this likely arose from a read error. V gene TRBV7-6 combines with J gene TRBJ1-1, with a possible D match to TRBD1 (5 bases). The V gene lost 4 bases and the J gene lost 3 bases, with 9 bases spanning the gap. The length of the CDR3 is 13 residues. The germline V gene encodes CDR1 SGHVS and CDR2 FNYEAQ. Here the CDR3 reads CASSSGVYTEAFF. The CDR3 bases are TGTGCCAGCAGCTCGGGGGTCTACACTGAAGCTTTCTTT.

In its sample, this clonotype was seen a few times. V gene TRBV5-5 combines with J gene TRBJ2-1; D ambiguous. This CDR3 spans 15 amino acids. Germline CDR1 SGHKS, CDR2 YYEKEE (reference sequence). V was pared by 6 bases and J by 5 bases, with 18 bases between. The CDR3 is CASTPGYGTNNEQFF. In DNA, the CDR3 is TGTGCCAGCACCCCCGGATACGGAACTAACAATGAGCAGTTCTTC.

CDR3 protein: CSADTGGNYGYTF. The CDR3 DNA reads TGCAGTGCTGATACAGGGGGAAACTATGGCTACACCTTC. The gene calls are TRBV20-1 and TRBJ1-2; 8 bases are shared with TRBD1. CDR3 length: 13 amino acids. Trimming took 5 bases from V and 2 from J; bases not matched to a gene: 4. Looked up from germline, CDR1 is DFQATT and CDR2 is SNEGSKA (reference sequence).

This clonotype was counted between two and nine times. The genes are TRBV7-2 and TRBJ1-2, with D maybe TRBD1 (5 bases). The ends were cut back, 6 bases at V and 4 bases at J, with 21 bases in the middle. CDR3 length equals 16 residues. The germline V gene has CDR1 SGHTA and CDR2 FQGNSA. The CDR3 DNA follows: TGTGCCAGCAGTATAACCGGGGGGGGGACGGCCTATGGCTACACCTTC. This encodes CASSITGGGTAYGYTF.

The V and J genes are TRBV6-2 or TRBV6-3 and TRBJ1-2; a weak D match, TRBD1 (5 bases). V was pared by 2 bases and J by 7 bases, with 26 bases between. Germline assignment: CDR1 MNHEY and CDR2 SVGEGT. The CDR3 totals 18 residues. The CDR3, as DNA: TGTGCCAGCAGTTACCCAATCCTCGGGACCGCATTCCGGGGTGGCTACACCTTC. Translated, it gives CASSYPILGTAFRGGYTF.

The chain couples TRBV14 to TRBJ1-3; D remains unclear. This CDR3 has 14 residues. From germline, CDR1 is SGHDN and CDR2 FVKESK. Trimming left V 0 bases short and J 4 bases short, with 7 bases between. The CDR3 bases are TGTGCCAGCAGCCAAGAGGGATGGGGAAACACCATATATTTT. Translated: CASSQEGWGNTIYF.

As concerns this clonotype: Possible read error: a much larger clone is one base away. The chain links TRBV7-2 to TRBJ1-6; the match to TRBD1 covers 9 bases. Germline values: CDR1 SGHTA, CDR2 FQGNSA. This CDR3 is built from 15 residues. V trimming: 5 bases; J trimming: 10 bases; junction bases outside the gene matches: 9. The CDR3 region has the DNA TGTGCCAGCAGCCCTGCGGGACAGGGAACCTCACCCCTCCACTTT. It translates to CASSPAGQGTSPLHF.

The chain uses TRBV5-1 and TRBJ1-1, with 7 bases lining up with TRBD1. This CDR3 is built from 15 residues. Per the germline V gene, CDR1 is SGHRS and CDR2 is YFSETQ. Losses at the gene ends were 1 base for V and 4 bases for J; bases not matched to a gene: 7. CDR3 amino acids: CASSLNYRGGTEAFF. The CDR3 DNA follows: TGCGCCAGCAGCTTGAACTACAGGGGAGGCACTGAAGCTTTCTTT.

This clonotype was seen more than once but under ten times. The rearrangement uses TRBV7-9 and TRBJ1-1, with D uncertain. The CDR3 covers 16 residues. Germline CDR1 SEHNR, CDR2 FQNEAQ (reference sequence). V was shortened by 2 bases and J by 0 bases, with 13 bases between the two germline ends. DNA of the CDR3: TGTGCCAGCAGCTTACCCGTTTTTGGGCTGAACACTGAAGCTTTCTTT. Protein product: CASSLPVFGLNTEAFF.

In its sample, this clonotype was seen a few times. The chain joins TRBV4-2 to TRBJ1-6, with D uncertain. The CDR3 length is 15 residues. Germline V gene sequence: CDR1 LGHNA, CDR2 YNFKEQ. Trimming removed 0 bases from V and 7 bases from J, with 10 bases in between. CDR3 protein: CASSQDEVDNSPLHF. CDR3 DNA: TGTGCCAGCAGCCAAGATGAGGTGGACAATTCACCCCTCCACTTT.

This clonotype was observed a handful of times. The rearrangement joins TRBV5-4 to TRBJ2-1; 7 bases map to TRBD2. This CDR3 has 15 residues. CDR1 and CDR2 (germline): SGHNT, YYREEE (reference sequence). V trimming: 1 base; J trimming: 1 base; junction bases outside the gene matches: 2. The CDR3 is CASSLKRESYNEQFF. The DNA of the CDR3 is TGTGCCAGCAGCTTGAAGCGGGAATCCTACAATGAGCAGTTCTTC.

This clonotype turned up a few times. For the CDR3, the DNA is TGTGCCAGCAGTAGACAGGTTGCCGGAGGCTACACCTTC. This sequence encodes CASSRQVAGGYTF. The chain uses TRBV12-3 or TRBV12-4 and TRBJ1-2; D may be TRBD1 (6 bases). The CDR3 has 13 amino acids. The V and J ends lost 5 bases and 8 bases respectively, with 15 bases between them.

The chain has TRBV15 and TRBJ1-1; D is unclear. The CDR3 extends over 12 amino acids. Deletions cut 3 bases from V and 0 bases from J, with 2 bases between. The germline gives CDR1 LNHNV, CDR2 YYDKDF (reference sequence). In nucleotides, the CDR3 is TGTGCCACCAGCAGCCTGAACACTGAAGCTTTCTTT. This gives the protein CATSSLNTEAFF.

This clonotype was detected a few times. The gene calls are TRBV2 and TRBJ1-2; D possibly corresponds to TRBD1 (6 bases). Per germline, CDR1 SNHLY and CDR2 FYNNEI. CDR3 length equals 13 residues. V gave up 8 bases and J gave up 6 bases, with 16 bases separating them. CDR3 in amino acids: CASLSEPGDGYTF. The DNA of the CDR3 is TGTGCCAGCTTGAGTGAACCAGGGGATGGCTACACCTTC.

The chain is built from TRBV2 and TRBJ2-1; TRBD2 matches at 8 bases. Looked up from germline, CDR1 is SNHLY and CDR2 is FYNNEI. V was clipped by 0 bases and J by 3 bases; unmatched bases: 1. This CDR3 has 15 amino acids. The CDR3 bases are TGTGCCAGCAGTGAAGCCGGGACTAGCTACAATGAGCAGTTCTTC. Amino acid sequence: CASSEAGTSYNEQFF.

This clonotype has at least ten counts. The V call is TRBV13, the J call TRBJ2-5, with TRBD2 identical over 7 bases. The germline gives CDR1 PRHDT, CDR2 FYEKMQ (reference sequence). The CDR3 loop spans 15 amino acids. The V segment lost 2 bases and the J segment 1 base; nucleotides outside the gene matches: 4. The CDR3, as DNA: TGTGCCAGCAGCTTAAAGGGAGGGGCCCAAGAGACCCAGTACTTC. Amino acids: CASSLKGGAQETQYF.

This clonotype was recorded many times. The CDR3 sequence: CASSFHPQSNQPQHF. Here the CDR3 DNA reads TGTGCCAGCAGCTTCCACCCACAGAGCAATCAGCCCCAGCATTTT. This chain joins TRBV7-2 and TRBJ1-5; D ambiguous. Germline CDR1 SGHTA, CDR2 FQGNSA. V lost 3 bases to trimming and J lost 1 base, with 10 bases between them. The CDR3 spans 15 residues.

The gene calls are TRBV7-8 and TRBJ2-2; D tentatively reads TRBD1 or TRBD2 (5 bases each). V lost 5 bases and J lost 5, with 15 bases in between. CDR1 and CDR2 from the germline V gene are SGHVS and FQNEAQ. The CDR3 runs to 15 residues. The CDR3 sequence: CASSPWTEGTGELFF. Written as DNA, the CDR3 is TGTGCCAGCAGCCCCTGGACCGAGGGGACCGGGGAGCTGTTTTTT.

The CDR3 DNA follows: TGTGCCAGCAGTGGTCCGGGACTAGCGGGGGGTTGGGAGCAGTTCTTC. Its protein product is CASSGPGLAGGWEQFF. This rearrangement joins TRBV2 to TRBJ2-1; 15 bases agree with TRBD2. This CDR3 has 16 amino acids. With V trimmed by 4 bases and J by 10 bases, 8 bases remained unmatched. In germline, CDR1 is SNHLY, CDR2 FYNNEI.

This clonotype has only a few counts. The chain employs TRBV7-6 and TRBJ1-3, with unresolved D. Trimming took 2 bases from V and 1 from J, leaving 6 bases between them. The CDR3 covers 14 residues. The V gene's germline CDR1 is SGHVS and CDR2 FNYEAQ. Written as DNA, the CDR3 is TGTGCCAGCAGCTTACGGGAGTCTGGAAACACCATATATTTT. Its translation is CASSLRESGNTIYF.

This clonotype is a singleton in its sample. V is TRBV6-1 and J is TRBJ1-1, with 7 positions matching TRBD1. In germline, CDR1 is MNHNS, CDR2 SASEGT. This CDR3 comprises 14 residues. J gave up 4 bases and V 4 bases, and 6 bases lay outside the gene matches. The CDR3 coding sequence is TGTGCCAGCAGTGCCACCCGACAGGGCACTGAAGCTTTCTTT. This codes for CASSATRQGTEAFF.

The gene calls are TRBV7-1 and TRBJ2-7; 7 nucleotides match TRBD1. TRBV7-1 is labeled an ORF, and its function is uncertain. The CDR3 has 16 residues. J gave up 0 bases and V 5 bases, and 10 bases lay outside the gene matches. The CDR3 DNA sequence: TGTGCCAGCAGCCAAGGTACAGGGGCCAGCTCCTACGAGCAGTACGTC. Protein product: CASSQGTGASSYEQYV.

This clonotype was recorded at least ten times. V and J are TRBV7-6 and TRBJ2-5; the D call may be TRBD1 or TRBD2 (5 bases each). The germline V gene encodes CDR1 SGHVS and CDR2 FNYEAQ. The CDR3 contains 16 residues. Trimming took off 5 bases at V and 4 bases at J, with 20 bases between the two ends. CDR3 region: CASSPRGAAILETQYF. In DNA, the CDR3 is TGTGCCAGCAGCCCCCGAGGGGCCGCGATCCTAGAGACCCAGTACTTC.

The chain links TRBV27 to TRBJ2-3; 11 nucleotides align to TRBD2. The CDR3 is 18 residues long. V dropped 3 bases and J dropped 5; count of bases not matched to a gene: 13. CDR1 and CDR2 (germline): MNHEY, SMNVEV (reference sequence). The chain's CDR3 is CASSFQTSGGAHLDTQYF. CDR3 nucleotides: TGTGCCAGCAGTTTTCAAACTAGCGGGGGCGCCCACCTAGATACGCAGTATTTT.

J is TRBJ1-2 and V is TRBV27; TRBD1 might be the D (6 bases). The CDR3 totals 16 residues. The germline gives CDR1 MNHEY, CDR2 SMNVEV (reference sequence). V dropped 0 bases and J dropped 3 bases, with 14 bases sitting between them. CDR3 residues: CASSLSETGPYYGYTF. DNA for the CDR3: TGTGCCAGCAGTTTATCAGAGACAGGCCCTTACTATGGCTACACCTTC.

The chain uses TRBV6-5 and TRBJ2-1, with 12 bases that match TRBD1. J lost 9 bases, V lost 7 bases, and 7 bases had no gene match. Germline CDR1 is MNHEY and CDR2 is SVGAGI. This CDR3 region has 14 residues. The CDR3 here is CASKPGQGAGEQFF. The CDR3 coding sequence is TGTGCCAGCAAACCGGGACAGGGGGCCGGTGAGCAGTTCTTC.